The clone carrying this T cell receptor (beta chain) was observed at least ten times. This CDR3 region has 16 residues. Per germline, CDR1 LNHNV and CDR2 YYDKDF (reference sequence). V lost 0 bases to trimming and J lost 2 bases, with 14 bases between them. This specimen belongs to a study of T cells in Graves' hyperthyroidism and ophthalmopathy. RNA transcripts were the template for amplifying TCR beta CDR3 regions. The TCR CDR3 first-round RT-PCR relied on the HTBI primer set. TCRdb passed the multiplex PCR reads through MiXCR, listing each CDR3 protein once. The sample lists over 700,000 distinct CDR3 sequences, roughly 37% occurring once.

V is TRBV15 and J is TRBJ2-7, with D unresolved. The source is a man between 18 and 35 years old with Graves' hyperthyroidism. Sequenced input: blood. Written as DNA, the CDR3 is TGTGCCACCAGCAGAGAACTACTTCTGGGCACCTACGAGCAGTACTTC. Translated: CATSRELLLGTYEQYF.